What follows are 26 T cell receptor beta chains derived from one specimen sequenced in a study of T cell responses to AZD1222 COVID-19 vaccine (dated by TCRdb to the early 2020s). Libraries were built with the immunoSEQ multiplex PCR assay. What TCRdb holds here is the immuneACCESS table cut down to in-frame rearrangements. Part of the clones is not present; checked against another copy, under half of the missing clones reflect an unresolved V gene, and the others are unexplained. The sample contains approximately 150,000 clones, roughly nine tenths of them found a single time. The leading ten clones occupy approximately 1.6% of the sample. In the paper's terms, the time point label means: about 28 days (+/-7) after the second vaccine dose. Sequences were derived from peripheral blood, sampled 28 days after the second AZD1222 dose. The receptors were sampled from an adult who received the AZD1222 COVID-19 vaccine.

The chain has TRBV6-6 and TRBJ1-2, with unresolved D. The CDR3 totals 15 residues. Germline V gene sequence: CDR1 MNHNY, CDR2 SVGAGI (reference sequence). Trimming left V 0 bases short and J 1 base short, with 9 bases between. The DNA for the CDR3 is TGTGCCAGCAGTTACTCGAGCCCAAATAACTATGGCTACACCTTC. Translated, it gives CASSYSSPNNYGYTF.

The J gene is TRBJ1-5, the V gene TRBV30; no clear D. The germline gives CDR1 GTSNPN, CDR2 SVGIG (reference sequence). The CDR3 loop spans 14 amino acids. V dropped 0 bases and J dropped 4 bases, with 10 bases sitting between them. The CDR3 loop reads CAWSVSNVNQPQHF. The DNA for the CDR3 is TGTGCCTGGAGTGTCTCCAACGTAAATCAGCCCCAGCATTTT. Drawing the rest from reference TRBV30 and TRBJ1-5, the complete variable domain is SQTIHQWPATLVQPVGSPLSLECTVEGTSNPNLYWYRQAAGRGLQLLFYSVGIGQISSEVPQNLSASRPQDRQFILSSKKLLLSDSGFYLCAWSVSNVNQPQHFGDGTRLSIL.

V gene TRBV6-5 combines with J gene TRBJ1-2; no firm D call. V shed 6 bases and J shed 4 bases, with 12 bases lying between them. Germline CDR1 and CDR2: MNHEY and SVGAGI. The length of the CDR3 is 13 residues. CDR3 region: CASSGDYGYGYTF. The CDR3 DNA reads TGTGCCAGCAGCGGGGATTACGGCTATGGCTACACCTTC.

The chain couples TRBV21-1 to TRBJ2-1; the tabulated D call, TRBD2, remains unverified against the DNA. TRBV21-1 counts as a pseudogene. This CDR3 spans 13 amino acids. This CDR3 reads CASSRLATYEQFF. In DNA, the CDR3 is TGTGCCAGCAGCCGACTAGCGACCTATGAGCAGTTCTTC.

The V call is TRBV28, the J call TRBJ2-1; 12 bases are a match to TRBD1. V lost 6 bases, J lost 5 bases, and 8 bases stayed unmatched. Germline CDR1 MDHEN, CDR2 SYDVKM. The CDR3 is made up of 16 amino acids. The chain's CDR3 is CASRPDRDRGHNEQFF. The CDR3 DNA reads as TGTGCCAGCAGGCCGGACCGGGACAGGGGGCACAATGAGCAGTTCTTC. Full variable domain (remainder filled in from reference TRBV28 and TRBJ2-1): DVKVTQSSRYLVKRTGEKVFLECVQDMDHENMFWYRQDPGLGLRLIYFSYDVKMKEKGDIPEGYSVSREKKERFSLILESASTNQTSMYLCASRPDRDRGHNEQFFGPGTRLTVL.

The chain joins TRBV5-1 to TRBJ2-1, with 8 bases lining up with TRBD2. Germline loops: CDR1 SGHRS, CDR2 YFSETQ. The V segment lost 1 base and the J segment 1 base; nucleotides outside the gene matches: 7. This CDR3 is built from 17 residues. Here the CDR3 reads CASSLSGGWDSYNEQFF. CDR3 coding DNA: TGCGCCAGCAGCTTGAGCGGGGGCTGGGATTCCTACAATGAGCAGTTCTTC. The complete variable domain, with remaining parts taken from reference TRBV5-1 and TRBJ2-1, reads KAGVTQTPRYLIKTRGQQVTLSCSPISGHRSVSWYQQTPGQGLQFLFEYFSETQRNKGNFPGRFSGRQFSNSRSEMNVSTLELGDSALYLCASSLSGGWDSYNEQFFGPGTRLTVL.

This chain uses TRBV27 with TRBJ1-6; D is undetermined. Germline V gene sequence: CDR1 MNHEY, CDR2 SMNVEV (reference sequence). With 6 bases removed from V and 7 bases from J, the gap between germline ends came to 7 bases. The CDR3 is 12 amino acids. The CDR3 DNA sequence: TGTGCCAGCAGGGGCAGAAATTCACCCCTCCACTTT. It codes for CASRGRNSPLHF.

The V call is TRBV6-1, the J call TRBJ1-3; D not certain. Trimming left V 1 base short and J 4 bases short, with 8 bases between. Germline CDR1 is MNHNS and CDR2 is SASEGT. The CDR3 consists of 14 residues. CDR3 DNA sequence: TGTGCCAGCAGTGAAGGGGTGGGCGGAAACACCATATATTTT. Its protein is CASSEGVGGNTIYF.

This clone was recorded once. The chain employs TRBV7-9 and TRBJ2-1; 7 bases are a match to TRBD2. The CDR3 runs 15 residues. Germline lookup yields CDR1 SEHNR and CDR2 FQNEAQ (reference sequence). The V and J ends lost 5 bases and 0 bases, in that order; junction bases with no gene match: 4. The CDR3, as DNA: TGTGCCAGCAGCCCGGGACTAAGCTCCTACAATGAGCAGTTCTTC. It translates to CASSPGLSSYNEQFF.

The V and J genes are TRBV10-3 and TRBJ1-2; a weak D match, TRBD1 (5 bases). Germline V gene sequence: CDR1 ENHRY, CDR2 SYGVKD. V lost 5 bases and J lost 5, with 15 bases in between. The CDR3 is 14 residues long. CDR3 sequence: CAISLDTIGYGYTF. CDR3 nucleotides: TGTGCCATCAGTCTGGACACCATCGGGTATGGCTACACCTTC.

The chain recombines TRBV11-2 with TRBJ2-6; either TRBD1 or TRBD2 may supply D (5 bases each). This CDR3 has 15 residues. Germline loops: CDR1 SGHAT, CDR2 FQNNGV. Deletions cut 3 bases from V and 1 base from J, with 7 bases between. CDR3 in DNA: TGTGCCAGCAGCTTTGGGGGTTCTGGGGCCAACGTCCTGACTTTC. Encoded protein: CASSFGGSGANVLTF.

This chain uses TRBV18 with TRBJ2-6; 7 nucleotides line up with TRBD1. Germline assignment: CDR1 KGHSH and CDR2 LQKENI. This CDR3 spans 18 amino acids. Unmatched junction bases numbered 13, after V lost 4 bases and J lost 4 bases. CDR3 DNA sequence: TGTGCCAGCTCACGAACGATGACAGGGCCATTCGGGGCCAACGTCCTGACTTTC. Encoded protein: CASSRTMTGPFGANVLTF. Using reference TRBV18 and TRBJ2-6 for the parts outside the CDR3, the full variable domain is NAGVMQNPRHLVRRRGQEARLRCSPMKGHSHVYWYRQLPEEGLKFMVYLQKENIIDESGMPKERFSAEFPKEGPSILRIQQVVRGDSAAYFCASSRTMTGPFGANVLTFGAGSRLTVL.

The chain combines TRBV28 with TRBJ1-5; 11 bases line up with TRBD1. This CDR3 comprises 15 residues. Trimming took 6 bases from V and 5 from J; bases not matched to a gene: 6. CDR1 and CDR2 (germline): MDHEN, SYDVKM. The CDR3 is CASSPRTGGDQPQHF. The DNA for the CDR3 is TGTGCCAGCAGCCCTCGGACAGGGGGCGATCAGCCCCAGCATTTT.

The table lists this clone with many counts. The chain employs TRBV6-4 and TRBJ2-1; 8 bases fit TRBD2. Germline V gene sequence: CDR1 MRHNA, CDR2 SNTAGT. The CDR3 is made up of 16 amino acids. V was pared by 0 bases and J by 8 bases, with 9 bases of the junction left unmatched. CDR3 loop: CASSDSRSGGPDEQFF. CDR3 DNA sequence: TGTGCCAGCAGTGACTCGAGGTCGGGAGGGCCCGATGAGCAGTTCTTC.

The V and J genes are TRBV6-5 and TRBJ1-1; no clear D. Germline V lookup: CDR1 MNHEY, CDR2 SVGAGI. With 5 bases removed from V and 1 base from J, the gap between germline ends came to 11 bases. The CDR3 covers 14 residues. The CDR3: CASSLLRANTEAFF. CDR3 coding DNA: TGTGCCAGCAGTCTCCTCAGAGCGAACACTGAAGCTTTCTTT.

In this sample, this clone turned up once. This chain links TRBV14 with TRBJ2-3; 11 nucleotides agree with TRBD2. V was pared by 7 bases and J by 7 bases, with 10 bases of the junction left unmatched. Per germline, CDR1 SGHDN and CDR2 FVKESK. This CDR3 is 15 amino acids long. The CDR3: CASTGTSGSAYTQYF. For the CDR3, the DNA is TGTGCCAGCACCGGAACTAGCGGGAGTGCGTATACGCAGTATTTT.

This clone ranks as medium-sized (0.01 to 0.1%). The chain employs TRBV3-1 (or the pseudogene TRBV3-2) and TRBJ2-1; maybe TRBD2 (6 bases). The CDR3 is 15 residues long. The germline V gene has CDR1 LGHDT and CDR2 YNNKEL (reference sequence). V was pared by 4 bases and J by 6 bases, with 16 bases between. CDR3 region: CASSPRRGSRNEQFF. Here the CDR3 DNA reads TGTGCCAGCAGCCCGAGGAGGGGTAGCCGCAATGAGCAGTTCTTC.

V is TRBV6-1 and J is TRBJ1-1; D not resolved. There are 13 residues in the CDR3. The germline V gene has CDR1 MNHNS and CDR2 SASEGT. V lost 1 base and J lost 3, with 6 bases in between. The CDR3: CASSEVLDTEAFF. CDR3 sequence (DNA): TGTGCCAGCAGTGAAGTCTTGGACACTGAAGCTTTCTTT.

The rearrangement links TRBV9 to TRBJ1-5; D is undetermined. The CDR3 is 15 amino acids. Germline CDR1 is SGDLS and CDR2 is YYNGEE. Trimming pared 0 bases from V and 7 bases from J, leaving 14 bases between. The CDR3 DNA reads TGTGCCAGCAGCGTAGGAGAGGGAGGACGGCAGCCCCAGCATTTT. Its translation is CASSVGEGGRQPQHF.

This chain uses TRBV9 with TRBJ2-1; TRBD2 is a possible D gene (6 bases). Germline loops: CDR1 SGDLS, CDR2 YYNGEE. The CDR3 has 16 amino acids. V was pared by 6 bases and J by 0 bases, with 16 bases between. Written as DNA, the CDR3 is TGTGCCAGCATCCCTCACGCGGGGAGCTCCTACAATGAGCAGTTCTTC. Its protein product is CASIPHAGSSYNEQFF. The full variable domain, completed using reference TRBV9 and TRBJ2-1, is DSGVTQTPKHLITATGQRVTLRCSPRSGDLSVYWYQQSLDQGLQFLIQYYNGEERAKGNILERFSAQQFPDLHSELNLSSLELGDSALYFCASIPHAGSSYNEQFFGPGTRLTVL.

In DNA form, the CDR3 reads TGCGCCAGCAGCCAAGAACAGGTGCGGGGGTATGGCTACACCTTC. Translation gives CASSQEQVRGYGYTF. The chain couples TRBV4-1 to TRBJ1-2, with D possibly being TRBD1 (5 bases). V lost 0 bases and J 5 bases, leaving 13 bases between the germline ends. This CDR3 region has 15 residues. Germline V gives CDR1 MGHRA, CDR2 YSYEKL.

This sequence joins TRBV24-1 and TRBJ2-1, with 12 nucleotides matching TRBD2. V lost 8 bases and J lost 1; bases outside the gene matches: 8. CDR1 is KGHDR and CDR2 is SFDVKD in the germline V gene. The CDR3 has 17 residues. The DNA for the CDR3 is TGTGCCACCACCCAGACTAGCGGGAGAAGGTCCTACAATGAGCAGTTCTTC. It is translated as CATTQTSGRRSYNEQFF.

The chain has TRBV7-2 and TRBJ2-1, with 7 bases identical to TRBD2. V was pared by 0 bases and J by 8 bases, with 16 bases of the junction left unmatched. Germline V lookup: CDR1 SGHTA, CDR2 FQGNSA. CDR3 size: 18 residues. In nucleotides, the CDR3 is TGTGCCAGCAGCTTAGCGTCGGGGGGAGGGGTCTTTGTGCATGAGCAGTTCTTC. It codes for CASSLASGGGVFVHEQFF.

This rearrangement joins TRBV7-8 to TRBJ1-4, with TRBD1 matching 9 bases. Trimming took 1 base from V and 2 from J; bases not matched to a gene: 2. This CDR3 has 16 amino acids. Germline V lookup: CDR1 SGHVS, CDR2 FQNEAQ. CDR3 protein: CASSLDRGLTNEKLFF. CDR3 bases: TGTGCCAGCAGCTTAGACAGGGGGCTCACTAATGAAAAACTGTTTTTT.

This clone has a handful of counts. The same CDR3 can be traced to other DNA sequences in this sample. The rearrangement uses TRBV9 and TRBJ1-1; no definite D call. The CDR3 has 13 amino acids. The V gene lost 0 bases and the J gene lost 0 bases, with 3 bases spanning the gap. CDR1 is SGDLS, CDR2 YYNGEE, per germline. The CDR3 region has the DNA TGTGCCAGCAGCGTAGCTATGAACACTGAAGCTTTCTTT. It encodes CASSVAMNTEAFF.

The chain uses TRBV7-3 and TRBJ2-7; 8 positions agree with TRBD1. Germline V CDR1 and CDR2: SGHTA, FQGTGA. V trimming: 5 bases; J trimming: 11 bases; junction bases outside the gene matches: 5. CDR3 length: 11 residues. CDR3 in amino acids: CASSPDRGEYF. In nucleotides, the CDR3 is TGTGCCAGCAGCCCCGACAGGGGTGAGTACTTC.